One sample yielded the 32 T cell receptor beta chains listed below, sequenced in a study of T cell repertoires in cytomegalovirus infection. Which antigens these TCRs recognize remains unknown. TCRdb independently ran MiXCR on the reads; one entry per CDR3 protein. Counted here are about 47,000 distinct CDR3 sequences, around 20% occurring once; the ten biggest clones make up around 80%. Here the sequenced sample was CD8+ T cells from cultured PBMCs, taken from culture after CMV antigen stimulation. These receptors originate from a human donor in good health (CMV status not recorded). Some clones in this sample may be carry-over from other donors' samples.

The rearrangement joins TRBV7-3 to TRBJ1-5; possibly TRBD1 for D (5 bases). Trimming stripped 1 base from V and 0 bases from J, with 19 bases between. Germline CDR1 and CDR2: SGHTA and FQGTGA. The CDR3 has 19 amino acids. The CDR3 region is CASSLSPWSGGYSNQPQHF. Written as DNA, the CDR3 is TGTGCCAGCAGCTTAAGTCCTTGGTCCGGGGGATATAGCAATCAGCCCCAGCATTTT.

This clonotype has only one observation. The rearrangement uses TRBV6-5 and TRBJ2-5; D possibly corresponds to TRBD1 (5 bases). Germline V CDR1 and CDR2: MNHEY, SVGAGI. This CDR3 comprises 14 residues. The V end was cut by 5 bases, the J end by 1 base, with 11 bases between. The CDR3 is CASSPGFPQETQYF. The DNA for the CDR3 is TGTGCCAGCAGTCCAGGGTTCCCCCAAGAGACCCAGTACTTC.

The CDR3 loop reads CASSLWSDTQYF. CDR3 nucleotides: TGTGCCAGCAGCTTGTGGTCGGATACGCAGTATTTT. V and J are TRBV5-4 and TRBJ2-3; D is unclear. Germline loops: CDR1 SGHNT, CDR2 YYREEE (reference sequence). V lost 1 base and J lost 6, with 6 bases in between. This CDR3 has 12 amino acids.

The J gene is TRBJ1-1, the V gene TRBV28, with 8 positions matching TRBD1. The CDR3 is 14 amino acids. With V trimmed by 7 bases and J by 0 bases, 4 bases remained unmatched. Germline loops: CDR1 MDHEN, CDR2 SYDVKM. This chain's CDR3 is CASKYRGLNTEAFF. CDR3 coding DNA: TGTGCCAGCAAATACAGGGGGTTGAACACTGAAGCTTTCTTT.

This sequence joins TRBV7-2 and TRBJ2-3; 8 nucleotides match TRBD2. CDR1 and CDR2 (germline): SGHTA, FQGNSA. With 5 bases clipped from V and 3 bases from J, the junction kept 10 bases outside the gene matches. The CDR3 length is 16 residues. CDR3 region: CASSLPGGPMTDTQYF. In DNA form, the CDR3 reads TGTGCCAGCAGCCTGCCGGGGGGGCCGATGACAGATACGCAGTATTTT.

This chain links TRBV27 with TRBJ2-7, with 10 bases matching TRBD2. Germline V gene sequence: CDR1 MNHEY, CDR2 SMNVEV (reference sequence). This CDR3 has 14 amino acids. V lost 4 bases and J lost 5; bases outside the gene matches: 5. The CDR3 DNA is TGTGCCAGCAGTTCTAAGCGGGGGGGGGACGAGCAGTACTTC. Translated: CASSSKRGGDEQYF.

The chain carries TRBV27 and TRBJ1-2; TRBD1 matches 8 bases. The CDR3 covers 13 residues. Germline CDR1 MNHEY, CDR2 SMNVEV (reference sequence). Trimming took 6 bases from V and 8 from J; bases not matched to a gene: 8. The CDR3: CASSLGQGAGYTF. The CDR3 DNA is TGTGCCAGCAGCCTCGGACAGGGAGCCGGCTACACCTTC.

The table lists this clonotype with a few counts. This chain links TRBV12-3 or TRBV12-4 with TRBJ1-1, with D maybe TRBD1 (5 bases). The V and J ends lost 3 bases and 2 bases respectively, with 10 bases between them. This CDR3 is built from 14 residues. The CDR3 DNA sequence: TGTGCCAGCAGTTTGTGGGGCCTTAACACTGAAGCTTTCTTT. It codes for CASSLWGLNTEAFF.

In this sample, this clonotype turned up a few times. The genes are TRBV7-8 and TRBJ2-5, with D perhaps TRBD1 or TRBD2 (5 bases each). The germline V gene has CDR1 SGHVS and CDR2 FQNEAQ. The ends were cut back, 9 bases at V and 2 bases at J, with 13 bases in the middle. The CDR3 has 13 amino acids. The CDR3 bases are TGTGCCAGGTACGGGACGGCACAAGAGACCCAGTACTTC. Its translation: CARYGTAQETQYF.

This clonotype was seen a few times. This sequence joins TRBV7-8 and TRBJ2-7, with 10 positions matching TRBD1. Germline loops: CDR1 SGHVS, CDR2 FQNEAQ. The CDR3 length is 15 residues. Germline trimming cut 5 bases from V and 4 bases from J; bases unmatched to any gene: 8. The CDR3 DNA is TGTGCCAGCAGCCCGGGGACAGGGGCAAATTACGAGCAGTACTTC. Translation: CASSPGTGANYEQYF.

The J gene is TRBJ2-7, the V gene TRBV9; D could derive from TRBD1 or TRBD2 (6 bases each). The CDR3 has 13 amino acids. Germline V gives CDR1 SGDLS, CDR2 YYNGEE. V lost 3 bases and J lost 4, with 11 bases in between. The CDR3 DNA reads as TGTGCCAGCAGCGGGGGGGCTAGTTACGAGCAGTACTTC. Translated: CASSGGASYEQYF.

The J gene is TRBJ2-2, the V gene TRBV5-4, with D perhaps being TRBD1 or TRBD2 (7 bases each). Germline V gene sequence: CDR1 SGHNT, CDR2 YYREEE (reference sequence). Between the trimmed V and J ends, which lost 4 bases and 5 bases, there was a span of 27 bases. This CDR3 region has 19 residues. The CDR3 DNA is TGTGCCAGCAGCGACAGGGAAAAAGGGACGGGGGGAAGGACCGGGGAGCTGTTTTTT. Translated: CASSDREKGTGGRTGELFF.

The chain employs TRBV6-1 and TRBJ2-1; TRBD2 is a possible D gene (5 bases). The CDR3 is made up of 19 amino acids. Trimming cost V 5 bases and J 3 bases, with 26 bases left between them. The germline V gene encodes CDR1 MNHNS and CDR2 SASEGT. The CDR3, as DNA: TGTGCCAGCAGTCCAACTAGGGCCTTAGGTATTTCGTTCTACAATGAGCAGTTCTTC. Translation gives CASSPTRALGISFYNEQFF.

This clonotype showed up just a few times. J is TRBJ2-1 and V is TRBV7-9; D perhaps matches TRBD1 (5 bases). CDR1 is SEHNR, CDR2 FQNEAQ, per germline (reference sequence). CDR3 length: 15 residues. V shed 1 base and J shed 4 bases, with 11 bases lying between them. CDR3 sequence: CASSLDYDRYNEQFF. In DNA, the CDR3 is TGTGCCAGCAGCTTAGACTATGACAGATACAATGAGCAGTTCTTC.

This clonotype appeared a few times. This chain connects TRBV7-9 to TRBJ1-1; 8 nucleotides line up with TRBD1. With 5 bases clipped from V and 1 base from J, the junction kept 6 bases outside the gene matches. The CDR3 is 15 amino acids. The V gene's germline CDR1 is SEHNR and CDR2 FQNEAQ (reference sequence). The CDR3 region has the DNA TGTGCCAGCAGCCTAGGACAGGGTACGAACACTGAAGCTTTCTTT. Translating it yields CASSLGQGTNTEAFF. The variable domain in full, with the rest retrieved from reference TRBV7-9 and TRBJ1-1, is DTGVSQNPRHKITKRGQNVTFRCDPISEHNRLYWYRQTLGQGPEFLTYFQNEAQLEKSRLLSDRFSAERPKGSFSTLEIQRTEQGDSAMYLCASSLGQGTNTEAFFGQGTRLTVV.

This chain uses TRBV24-1 with TRBJ2-1; the match to TRBD1 covers 9 bases. The ends lost 4 bases at V and 7 bases at J; junction bases unmatched: 4. The germline V gene has CDR1 KGHDR and CDR2 SFDVKD. This CDR3 contains 14 residues. The chain's CDR3 is CATSEQGARNEQFF. CDR3 nucleotides: TGTGCCACCAGTGAACAGGGGGCGCGTAATGAGCAGTTCTTC.

The rearrangement links TRBV5-5 to TRBJ2-3; 10 bases are a match to TRBD2. From germline, CDR1 is SGHKS and CDR2 YYEKEE (reference sequence). This CDR3 region has 18 residues. V dropped 1 base and J dropped 1; count of bases not matched to a gene: 9. CDR3 sequence (DNA): TGTGCCAGCAGCTTGTGGGGTCGTCTAGCGGGGGGCACAGATACGCAGTATTTT. As protein: CASSLWGRLAGGTDTQYF.

The V gene is TRBV7-2, the J gene TRBJ2-5; 8 bases line up with TRBD1. This CDR3 is 14 amino acids long. Germline V CDR1 and CDR2: SGHTA, FQGNSA. V lost 3 bases to trimming and J lost 4 bases; unmatched junction nucleotides: 4. CDR3 sequence (DNA): TGTGCCAGCAGCTTCAGGGGGCGGGGAGAGACCCAGTACTTC. Translation: CASSFRGRGETQYF.

J is TRBJ2-4 and V is TRBV28, with 8 bases lining up with TRBD1. The ends lost 1 base at V and 6 bases at J; junction bases unmatched: 2. This CDR3 has 14 residues. Germline V gives CDR1 MDHEN, CDR2 SYDVKM. The chain's CDR3 is CASSLSGQGNIQYF. CDR3 DNA: TGTGCCAGCAGTTTATCAGGACAGGGAAACATTCAGTACTTC.

This rearrangement joins TRBV7-8 to TRBJ2-5, with 12 nucleotides matching TRBD2. Looked up from germline, CDR1 is SGHVS and CDR2 is FQNEAQ. With V trimmed by 8 bases and J by 5 bases, 15 bases remained unmatched. This CDR3 comprises 17 residues. CDR3 coding DNA: TGTGCCAGCCGACGACGACTAGCGGGGGCCGTGGAGGAGACCCAGTACTTC. It yields the protein CASRRRLAGAVEETQYF.

The chain carries TRBV15 and TRBJ2-2, with 8 positions matching TRBD1. This CDR3 region has 15 residues. Germline CDR1 is LNHNV and CDR2 is YYDKDF (reference sequence). V shed 0 bases and J 5 bases; nucleotides not matched to a gene: 2. DNA for the CDR3: TGTGCCACCAGCAGAGACAGGGGGCGTACCGGGGAGCTGTTTTTT. Amino acids: CATSRDRGRTGELFF.

V is TRBV4-1 and J is TRBJ2-7; 9 nucleotides match TRBD1. The germline CDR1 and CDR2 sequences are MGHRA and YSYEKL. The CDR3 is 16 amino acids. V gave up 3 bases and J gave up 4 bases; unmatched junction bases: 10. CDR3 coding DNA: TGCGCCAGCAGCCAGGGAGGGGACAGGGCTTCGTACGAGCAGTACTTC. Translating gives CASSQGGDRASYEQYF.

The chain recombines TRBV4-3 with TRBJ2-7, with D unclear. V was cut by 4 bases and J by 5 bases, with 18 bases left in between. The CDR3 is made up of 15 amino acids. Germline assignment: CDR1 LGHNA and CDR2 YSLEER. As DNA, the CDR3 is TGCGCCAGCAGCCCGGTAATAGCACGAAGCCACGAGCAGTACTTC. It translates to CASSPVIARSHEQYF.

This clonotype was counted a few times. The genes are TRBV24-1 and TRBJ1-1; weak D call: TRBD1 (6 bases). The CDR3 loop spans 17 amino acids. The germline CDR1 and CDR2 sequences are KGHDR and SFDVKD. The ends were cut back, 6 bases at V and 1 base at J, with 20 bases in the middle. Here the CDR3 reads CATSLLGGLGTNTEAFF. The CDR3 DNA sequence: TGTGCCACCAGTCTCTTAGGGGGGCTCGGGACGAACACTGAAGCTTTCTTT.

This clonotype was seen more than once but under ten times. The chain has TRBV9 and TRBJ1-2; D perhaps matches TRBD1 (5 bases). The CDR3 contains 16 residues. The germline V and J ends were trimmed by 3 bases and 6 bases, with 21 bases remaining between them. Germline CDR1 is SGDLS and CDR2 is YYNGEE. DNA for the CDR3: TGTGCCAGCAGCGGAATTACAGGTTCGGACGCCCATGGCTACACCTTC. Its translation: CASSGITGSDAHGYTF.

Here the CDR3 DNA reads TGTGCCAGCAGCCCAGGGGGACAGGGTAACGAGCAGTACTTC. It translates to CASSPGGQGNEQYF. This chain links TRBV7-9 with TRBJ2-7, with 9 nucleotides matching TRBD1. CDR1 is SEHNR, CDR2 FQNEAQ, per germline (reference sequence). CDR3 size: 14 residues. V was pared by 5 bases and J by 5 bases, with 7 bases of the junction left unmatched.

The sample holds a few counts of this clonotype. The chain is built from TRBV27 and TRBJ2-1; D ambiguous. Germline-derived CDR1 and CDR2 are MNHEY and SMNVEV (reference sequence). Trimming pared 2 bases from V and 9 bases from J, leaving 17 bases between. The CDR3 contains 15 residues. In DNA form, the CDR3 reads TGTGCCAGCAGTTTAGAGGTAGGACCATACGGTGAGCAGTTCTTC. Translation: CASSLEVGPYGEQFF.

The gene calls are TRBV7-2 and TRBJ2-7; TRBD1 agrees at 8 bases. Germline V gives CDR1 SGHTA, CDR2 FQGNSA. V trimming: 1 base; J trimming: 6 bases; junction bases outside the gene matches: 2. This CDR3 contains 13 residues. This CDR3 reads CASSLVGTGEQYF. CDR3 DNA sequence: TGTGCCAGCAGCTTAGTGGGGACAGGCGAGCAGTACTTC. The variable domain in full, completed from reference TRBV7-2 and TRBJ2-7, reads GAGVSQSPSNKVTEKGKDVELRCDPISGHTALYWYRQSLGQGLEFLIYFQGNSAPDKSGLPSDRFSAERTGGSVSTLTIQRTQQEDSAVYLCASSLVGTGEQYFGPGTRLTVT.

The rearrangement joins TRBV5-4 to TRBJ1-2, with 7 bases aligning to TRBD1. This CDR3 has 16 amino acids. V lost 0 bases to trimming and J lost 7 bases; unmatched junction nucleotides: 12. CDR1 SGHNT and CDR2 YYREEE come from the germline V gene (reference sequence). In DNA form, the CDR3 reads TGTGCCAGCAGCTTGGAGGTCACAGGGGATGGAGGTGGCTACACCTTC. Protein product: CASSLEVTGDGGGYTF. The whole variable domain, filled in from reference TRBV5-4 and TRBJ1-2, reads ETGVTQSPTHLIKTRGQQVTLRCSSQSGHNTVSWYQQALGQGPQFIFQYYREEENGRGNFPPRFSGLQFPNYSSELNVNALELDDSALYLCASSLEVTGDGGGYTFGSGTRLTVV.

The chain combines TRBV7-2 with TRBJ1-2; D is uncertain. The V end was cut by 1 base, the J end by 8 bases, with 14 bases between. Per germline, CDR1 SGHTA and CDR2 FQGNSA. The CDR3 extends over 14 amino acids. Written as DNA, the CDR3 is TGTGCCAGCAGCTTAGTCCCCCGGGGTAAAGGCTACACCTTC. This gives the protein CASSLVPRGKGYTF.

In its sample, this clonotype was seen many times. This chain links TRBV7-2 with TRBJ2-1; 11 bases fit TRBD2. This CDR3 is built from 15 residues. Germline CDR1 SGHTA, CDR2 FQGNSA. V trimming: 6 bases; J trimming: 4 bases; junction bases outside the gene matches: 5. In DNA, the CDR3 is TGTGCCAGCAGTAAACTAGCGGGGGTATACAATGAGCAGTTCTTC. Encoded protein: CASSKLAGVYNEQFF.

The chain joins TRBV4-1 to TRBJ1-1; D may be TRBD1 (6 bases). Germline CDR1 is MGHRA and CDR2 is YSYEKL. The CDR3 totals 13 residues. Trimming removed 3 bases from V and 7 bases from J, with 12 bases in between. The CDR3 nucleotides are TGCGCCAGCAGCCAGTCCAGGGGCGATGAAGCTTTCTTT. Translating gives CASSQSRGDEAFF.